The clone carrying this TCR beta chain was seen at least ten times. The entry originates in a study of T-cell reconstitution after alpha-beta-depleted transplantation in children. During its preparation, the TCRbeta library received unique molecular identifiers. TCRdb used MiXCR to reprocess the PCR reads, holding one entry per CDR3 protein. The data show approximately 640,000 distinct CDR3 sequences, with approximately 17% seen just once and 0.8% to 1.1% held by the top ten. The CDR3 length is 13 residues. CDR1 is SGHTA and CDR2 is FQGNSA in the germline V gene. The V gene lost 5 bases and the J gene lost 9 bases, with 17 bases spanning the gap.

Sequences were derived from PBMCs from the stem cell graft donor, sampled from the stem cell graft. The clonotype originates from a human donor who donated a stem cell graft to a child with acute myeloid leukemia. The rearrangement links TRBV7-2 to TRBJ2-7; tentatively, D is TRBD1 (6 bases). CDR3 sequence: CASSPGQPLAQYF. The CDR3 nucleotides read TGTGCCAGCAGCCCAGGACAGCCCTTGGCGCAGTACTTC.